A single sample gave rise to the 16 T cell receptor beta chains below, sequenced in a study of blood T cell repertoires in COVID-19. Sequencing used immunoSEQ multiplex PCR; TCRdb keeps in-frame clones, though not all of them. The table has some 200,000 clones, approximately 80% seen once. The sample comprised peripheral blood. The receptors here all came from a woman aged 55-69 years who had recovered from COVID-19.

Notes on this clone: Other DNA sequences in the same sample also yield this CDR3. This chain connects TRBV10-3 to TRBJ2-7; D is uncertain. Per the germline V gene, CDR1 is ENHRY and CDR2 is SYGVKD. This CDR3 spans 11 amino acids. V gave up 4 bases and J gave up 5 bases, with 6 bases separating them. CDR3 protein: CAISVRDEQYF. In nucleotides, the CDR3 is TGTGCCATCAGTGTTAGAGACGAGCAGTACTTC.

The chain links TRBV11-3 to TRBJ2-2, with D perhaps matching TRBD2 (6 bases). The CDR3 loop spans 16 amino acids. In germline, CDR1 is SGHNT, CDR2 YENEEA. The germline V and J ends were trimmed by 5 bases and 2 bases, with 15 bases remaining between them. This chain's CDR3 is CASSDGWGDNTGELFF. The CDR3 region has the DNA TGTGCCAGCAGCGACGGTTGGGGGGATAACACCGGGGAGCTGTTTTTT.

This clone was seen just once. The V gene is TRBV19, the J gene TRBJ2-5; 8 nucleotides match TRBD1. V shed 3 bases, J shed 3 bases, and the junction held 0 bases outside the gene matches. The germline V gene has CDR1 LNHDA and CDR2 SQIVND (reference sequence). This CDR3 is built from 13 residues. The CDR3 nucleotides are TGTGCCAGTAGTATGGACAGGGAAGAGACCCAGTACTTC. Translation gives CASSMDREETQYF.

V is TRBV2 and J is TRBJ2-7, with 10 bases lining up with TRBD1. V was pared by 8 bases and J by 6 bases, with 7 bases of the junction left unmatched. Germline V gives CDR1 SNHLY, CDR2 FYNNEI. The CDR3 has 13 amino acids. CDR3 in amino acids: CASGVGTGVEQYF. CDR3 nucleotide sequence: TGTGCCAGCGGGGTAGGGACAGGGGTCGAGCAGTACTTC.

The rearrangement uses TRBV5-5 and TRBJ2-6; 8 bases agree with TRBD1. Looked up from germline, CDR1 is SGHKS and CDR2 is YYEKEE (reference sequence). Trimming took 4 bases from V and 2 from J; bases not matched to a gene: 5. CDR3 length equals 16 residues. In DNA, the CDR3 is TGTGCCAGCAGCATGGACAGGGCAGCTGGGGCCAACGTCCTGACTTTC. Its translation: CASSMDRAAGANVLTF.

This sequence joins TRBV9 and TRBJ1-1; a possible D gene is TRBD1 (6 bases). The length of the CDR3 is 13 residues. Germline V gives CDR1 SGDLS, CDR2 YYNGEE. Trimming cost V 0 bases and J 8 bases, with 11 bases left between them. CDR3 amino acids: CASSVVSGVEAFF. The DNA for the CDR3 is TGTGCCAGCAGCGTAGTGTCAGGGGTAGAAGCTTTCTTT.

There are many counts of this clone. The chain has TRBV18 and TRBJ1-2; 9 positions match TRBD1. In germline, CDR1 is KGHSH, CDR2 LQKENI. V was pared by 6 bases and J by 2 bases, with 13 bases of the junction left unmatched. This CDR3 contains 17 residues. The DNA of the CDR3 is TGTGCCAGCTCTCTGAACAGTCCCGGGACAGGGAACTATGGCTACACCTTC. Its translation is CASSLNSPGTGNYGYTF.

The chain has TRBV19 and TRBJ1-2; D unclear. CDR1 LNHDA and CDR2 SQIVND come from the germline V gene (reference sequence). Trimming took 7 bases from V and 5 from J, leaving 14 bases between them. The CDR3 length is 13 residues. The CDR3 DNA sequence: TGTGCCAGTAAAGAAAGAGAGTCTTATGGCTACACCTTC. Translating gives CASKERESYGYTF.

This clone came up a few times. The chain carries TRBV14 and TRBJ1-1; no clear D gene. V was clipped by 3 bases and J by 8 bases, with 7 bases between them. Germline lookup yields CDR1 SGHDN and CDR2 FVKESK. The CDR3 extends over 11 amino acids. CDR3 sequence reads: CASSHLTEAFF. The CDR3 nucleotides are TGTGCCAGCAGCCATTTGACAGAAGCTTTCTTT.

The V call is TRBV6-6, the J call TRBJ2-5, with D possibly matching TRBD2 (5 bases). CDR3 length equals 13 residues. Germline values: CDR1 MNHNY, CDR2 SVGAGI (reference sequence). Trimming pared 5 bases from V and 1 base from J, leaving 8 bases between. CDR3 DNA sequence: TGTGCCAGCAGTAGGACTCCCCAAGAGACCCAGTACTTC. Translating gives CASSRTPQETQYF.

The chain carries TRBV3-1 (or the pseudogene TRBV3-2) and TRBJ2-7; TRBD1 is a possible D gene (6 bases). Germline loops: CDR1 LGHDT, CDR2 YNNKEL (reference sequence). V was trimmed by 5 bases and J by 0 bases, leaving 14 bases between them. The CDR3 has 15 amino acids. In DNA form, the CDR3 reads TGTGCCAGCAGCGCCACGGACAGCGCCTCCTACGAGCAGTACTTC. Residues: CASSATDSASYEQYF.

J is TRBJ2-5 and V is TRBV5-5; 7 bases agree with TRBD2. The CDR3 covers 16 residues. V was pared by 5 bases and J by 3 bases, with 13 bases of the junction left unmatched. CDR1 and CDR2 (germline): SGHKS, YYEKEE (reference sequence). CDR3 loop: CASSKMGSREEETQYF. As DNA, the CDR3 is TGTGCCAGCAGTAAGATGGGGTCCCGGGAGGAAGAGACCCAGTACTTC.

The chain links TRBV7-2 to TRBJ2-7; D is possibly TRBD1 (6 bases). The germline V and J ends were trimmed by 4 bases and 3 bases, with 28 bases remaining between them. CDR1 SGHTA and CDR2 FQGNSA come from the germline V gene. This CDR3 has 19 residues. CDR3 in DNA: TGTGCCAGCAGCTCTCCAATTGGACAGTACCGAGAAAACAACTACGAGCAGTACTTC. This codes for CASSSPIGQYRENNYEQYF.

The genes are TRBV25-1 and TRBJ2-2; weak D call: TRBD1 (6 bases). Trimming pared 7 bases from V and 1 base from J, leaving 10 bases between. The germline V gene encodes CDR1 MGHDK and CDR2 SYGVNS. The CDR3 contains 14 residues. This CDR3 reads CASTRTENTGELFF. The CDR3, as DNA: TGTGCCAGCACACGGACAGAGAACACCGGGGAGCTGTTTTTT.

The chain uses TRBV6-5 and TRBJ2-1, with D possibly being TRBD1 (5 bases). CDR3 length equals 16 residues. V was pared by 0 bases and J by 7 bases, with 16 bases between. Germline V lookup: CDR1 MNHEY, CDR2 SVGAGI. The CDR3 sequence: CASSYSFRAPTNEQFF. The CDR3 DNA is TGTGCCAGCAGTTACTCGTTCAGGGCCCCTACGAATGAGCAGTTCTTC.

This clone was counted a single time. This sequence joins TRBV6-4 and TRBJ2-3, with 8 nucleotides matching TRBD2. The CDR3 runs 16 residues. The germline gives CDR1 MRHNA, CDR2 SNTAGT. Trimming cost V 2 bases and J 4 bases; bases outside gene matches: 8. The CDR3, as DNA: TGTGCCAGCAGTGACACTCCGGGGGGGCTAGCAGATACGCAGTATTTT. It is translated as CASSDTPGGLADTQYF.